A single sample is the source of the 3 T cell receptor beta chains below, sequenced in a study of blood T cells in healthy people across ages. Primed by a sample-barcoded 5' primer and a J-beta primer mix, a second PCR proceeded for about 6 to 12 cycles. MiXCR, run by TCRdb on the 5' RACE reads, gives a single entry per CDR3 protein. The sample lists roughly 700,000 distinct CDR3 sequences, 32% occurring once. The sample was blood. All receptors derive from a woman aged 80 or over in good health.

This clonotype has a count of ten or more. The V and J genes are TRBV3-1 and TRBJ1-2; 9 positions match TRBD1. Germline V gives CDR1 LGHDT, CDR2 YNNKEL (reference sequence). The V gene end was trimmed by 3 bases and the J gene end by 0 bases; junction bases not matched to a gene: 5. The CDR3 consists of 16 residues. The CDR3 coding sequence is TGTGCCAGCAGCCAGGACAGGGGCACCTCTAACTATGGCTACACCTTC. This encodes CASSQDRGTSNYGYTF.

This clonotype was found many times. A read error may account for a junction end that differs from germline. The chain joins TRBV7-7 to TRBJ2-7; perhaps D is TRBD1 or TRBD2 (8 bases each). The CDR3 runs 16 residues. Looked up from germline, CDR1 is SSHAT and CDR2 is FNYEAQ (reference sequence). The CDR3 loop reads CASSLAGWTGRNEQYF. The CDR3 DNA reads TGTGCTAGCAGCTTAGCGGGATGGACAGGGAGGAACGAGCAGTACTTC.

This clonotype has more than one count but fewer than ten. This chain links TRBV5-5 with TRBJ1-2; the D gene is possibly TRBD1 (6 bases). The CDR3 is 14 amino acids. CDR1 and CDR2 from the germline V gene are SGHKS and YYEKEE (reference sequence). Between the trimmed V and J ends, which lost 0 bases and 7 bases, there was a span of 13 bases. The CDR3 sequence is CASSLGSKGGGYTF. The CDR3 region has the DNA TGTGCCAGCAGCTTGGGTTCCAAAGGGGGTGGCTACACCTTC.